This is a list of T cell receptor beta chains from one sample in a study of Ad26.COV2.S vaccination and SARS-CoV-2 variants. The table came from immunoSEQ multiplex PCR; TCRdb's copy has only in-frame clones and leaves some out. The sample lists 350,000 to 450,000 clones, about nine tenths occurring once. Sequencing was performed on peripheral blood, taken in a trial of Ad26.COV2.S vaccine versus placebo. All receptors come from a person between 18 and 59 years old who received the Ad26.COV2.S COVID-19 vaccine or a placebo. Each CDR3 is given with its conserved first and last residue. A D gene is named only where the DNA matches it firmly. A clone size is listed for some rows: how often the clone was seen (once, few, many), or a class if it is expanded.

TRBJ1-6,TRBV7-9,few,-,TGTGCCAGCAGCTTAGGGACAGCGTCGGATTCACCCCTCCACTTT,CASSLGTASDSPLHF
TRBJ1-1,TRBV6-5,-,-,TGTGCCAGCAGTTACTCTCTGAACACTGAAGCTTTCTTT,CASSYSLNTEAFF
TRBJ1-1,TRBV5-6,-,-,TGTGCCAGCACTAGTCGGGGAAGGGGTATTTCTGAAGCTTTCTTT,CASTSRGRGISEAFF
TRBJ2-1,TRBV7-9,-,TRBD2,TGTGCCAGTACTAGCGGGGATAAGCCCTACAATGAGCAGTTCTTC,CASTSGDKPYNEQFF
TRBJ1-6,TRBV7-8,-,-,TGTGCCAGCAGCCCCCGCCGCAAGTCGAGCTCCTATAATTCACCCCTCCACTTT,CASSPRRKSSSYNSPLHF
TRBJ1-1,TRBV11-2,-,-,TGTGCCAGCAGCTTAGCCCCAGACATGAACACTGAAGCTTTCTTT,CASSLAPDMNTEAFF
TRBJ2-3,TRBV7-2,-,TRBD2,TGTGCCAGCAGCTTAGGCGGGGGGGGAGCAGATACGCAGTATTTT,CASSLGGGGADTQYF
TRBJ1-5,TRBV29-1,-,TRBD1,TGCAGCGTTGGACAGGGAAACCAGCCCCAGCATTTT,CSVGQGNQPQHF
TRBJ2-5,TRBV6-4,-,-,TGTGCCAGCGTCAGGGACACACAAGAGACCCAGTACTTC,CASVRDTQETQYF
TRBJ2-7,TRBV30,once,-,TGTGCCTGGAGGCGGGGAGGAATTCTTTACGAGCAGTACTTC,CAWRRGGILYEQYF
TRBJ2-1,TRBV7-2,-,TRBD1,TGTGCCAGCAGCATGCTTCCGAGACAGGGGGCTAGTGAGCAGTTCTTC,CASSMLPRQGASEQFF
TRBJ2-2,TRBV9,-,TRBD2,TGTGCCAGCCGCTGGGCTGCGGGGGGCGGGGAGCTGTTTTTT,CASRWAAGGGELFF
TRBJ2-4,TRBV18,-,-,TGTGCCAGCTCATCTCTCGACAAAAACATTCAGTACTTC,CASSSLDKNIQYF
TRBJ2-7,TRBV27,-,TRBD2,TGTGCCAGCAGTTTCGCTAGCGGGAGCTCCTACGAGCAGTACTTC,CASSFASGSSYEQYF
TRBJ2-2,TRBV9,-,-,TGTGCCAGCAGCGTAGACGCAGGGGTTGACACCGGGGAGCTGTTTTTT,CASSVDAGVDTGELFF
TRBJ2-3,TRBV24-1,-,TRBD2,TGTGCCACCAGTGATGGGGGACTAGCGGGGGAAATCGGAGATACGCAGTATTTT,CATSDGGLAGEIGDTQYF
TRBJ1-1,TRBV6-5,-,-,TGTGCCAGCAGCCCCTCAGGGAACACTGAAGCTTTCTTT,CASSPSGNTEAFF
TRBJ1-4,TRBV4-3,-,-,TGCGCCAGCAGCCAAGATCGAAGAACAGGCGAAAAACTGTTTTTT,CASSQDRRTGEKLFF
TRBJ2-3,TRBV18,-,-,TGTGCCAGCTCACCATGGAGGGGAACAGATACGCAGTATTTT,CASSPWRGTDTQYF
TRBJ1-5,TRBV11-2,-,-,TGTGCCAGCAGCTTAGATGGCGGGGGGAGCAATCAGCCCCAGCATTTT,CASSLDGGGSNQPQHF
TRBJ1-2,TRBV4-1,-,-,TGCGCCAGCAGCCAAATGGGGCAGGGCGTCTATGGCTACACCTTC,CASSQMGQGVYGYTF
TRBJ2-3,TRBV15,-,-,TGTGCCACCGCCCGGGGTGGCACAGATACGCAGTATTTT,CATARGGTDTQYF
TRBJ2-2,TRBV18,-,TRBD1,TGTGCCAGCTCACCACGGGGACAGGGGAATACCGGGGAGCTGTTTTTT,CASSPRGQGNTGELFF
TRBJ1-6,TRBV28,-,-,TGTGCCAGCAGTTTAAATGCGATAAATTCACCCCTCCACTTT,CASSLNAINSPLHF
TRBJ1-1,TRBV6-4,-,-,TGTGCCAGCAGAGCCGACATCATGAACACTGAAGCTTTCTTT,CASRADIMNTEAFF
TRBJ2-7,TRBV19,-,-,TGTGCCAGTACCGCGGGATCCTACTACGAGCAGTACTTC,CASTAGSYYEQYF
TRBJ1-2,TRBV5-6,-,-,TGTGCCAGCAGCTCGGGGTTTTATGGCTACACCTTC,CASSSGFYGYTF
TRBJ2-1,TRBV7-2,-,TRBD2,TGTGCCAGCAGCTTAGCCGGGACTAGCGGGGGCAATGAGCAGTTCTTC,CASSLAGTSGGNEQFF
TRBJ2-3,TRBV7-7,-,-,TGTGCTAGCAGCGCTGGGAGAACAGATACGCAGTATTTT,CASSAGRTDTQYF
TRBJ1-5,TRBV27,once,-,TGTGCCAGCAGTCGGGTAGGAGGCAATCAGCCCCAGCATTTT,CASSRVGGNQPQHF
TRBJ2-2,TRBV13,-,-,TGTGCCAGCAGCCTGGCCGGGGGCCGGGTGGTCACCGGGGAGCTGTTTTTT,CASSLAGGRVVTGELFF
TRBJ2-2,TRBV24-1,once,-,TGTGCCACCAGTGCATCGGTCCCTGGGGAGCTGTTTTTT,CATSASVPGELFF
TRBJ1-1,TRBV6-6,-,-,TGTGCCAGCAGTTCAACGGGAACTGAAGCTTTCTTT,CASSSTGTEAFF
TRBJ2-3,TRBV19,-,-,TGTGCCAGTGGAGGGGGTGGATATTGGACAGATACGCAGTATTTT,CASGGGGYWTDTQYF
TRBJ1-1,TRBV6-5,few,TRBD1,TGTGCCAGCAGTCCAGGGACAGGGATGAACACTGAAGCTTTCTTT,CASSPGTGMNTEAFF
TRBJ1-1,TRBV18,-,-,TGTGCCAGCTCAAAGTCAATGAACACTGAAGCTTTCTTT,CASSKSMNTEAFF